This TCR beta chain derives from a study of blood T cell repertoires in COVID-19. Across the study: Two negative PCRs, clearance, or symptom resolution had been documented for recovered Cohort 3 donors. The United States, Italy and Spain provided the acute and convalescent COVID-19 samples.

As handled by the study authors: From reference gene primer amplification, estimates of nucleated cell counts were derived. The method was immunoSEQ multiplex PCR; TCRdb's version includes in-frame clones alone and lacks a portion of them. V and J calls and clone size are as listed in that table; D and trimming were resolved from the DNA. This sample has hundreds of thousands of clones; approximately 90% occur once, and the top ten carry 2% to 2.5%. Germline V CDR1 and CDR2: KGHDR, SFDVKD. The CDR3 is 15 amino acids. The V and J ends lost 4 bases and 0 bases respectively, with 10 bases between them. All enrollees were about 18 to 89 years old and from about 24 US areas.

This receptor was obtained from a woman aged 55 to 70 in a cohort exposed to, infected with or recovered from COVID-19 (not recorded which). The chain is built from TRBV24-1 and TRBJ2-3; no definite D call. What was sequenced was PBMCs or T cells enriched from blood (not recorded which). CDR3 sequence (DNA): TGTGCCACCAGTGACAACAGCCGCAGCACAGATACGCAGTATTTT. It is translated as CATSDNSRSTDTQYF.